Below are 20 T cell receptor beta chains sequenced from a single sample in a study of shared clonotypes between healthy human individuals. TCRdb's copy holds only in-frame clones and misses some; the assay was immunoSEQ multiplex PCR. The table shows over 400,000 clones, with around 73% occurring only once. Source material: PBMCs. The receptors originated from a woman in her thirties or forties in good health. Some clones in this sample may be carry-over from other donors' samples.

The rearrangement joins TRBV7-9 to TRBJ2-6; no clear D gene. V was shortened by 4 bases and J by 1 base, with 5 bases between the two germline ends. This CDR3 has 14 amino acids. Per germline, CDR1 SEHNR and CDR2 FQNEAQ (reference sequence). The chain's CDR3 is CASSSSSGANVLTF. In nucleotides, the CDR3 is TGTGCCAGCAGCTCCAGTTCTGGGGCCAACGTCCTGACTTTC.

The chain has TRBV7-3 and TRBJ1-2; perhaps TRBD1 as D (5 bases). Germline CDR1 and CDR2: SGHTA and FQGTGA. V lost 4 bases and J 4 bases, leaving 10 bases between the germline ends. This CDR3 region has 13 residues. In DNA form, the CDR3 reads TGTGCCAGCAGCTCAGGGAATGGCTATGGCTACACCTTC. Its protein is CASSSGNGYGYTF.

The gene calls are TRBV29-1 and TRBJ2-1; D not resolved. CDR3 size: 14 residues. Germline CDR1 is SQVTM and CDR2 is ANQGSEA. V was clipped by 2 bases and J by 12 bases, with 20 bases between them. CDR3 nucleotide sequence: TGCAGCGTTGAATTGGTGGGTTCATGGGTTGGGCAGTTCTTC. Translating gives CSVELVGSWVGQFF.

The chain carries TRBV28 and TRBJ2-2; TRBD1 aligns across 7 bases. Trimming cost V 5 bases and J 5 bases; bases outside gene matches: 14. The CDR3 loop spans 17 amino acids. The germline gives CDR1 MDHEN, CDR2 SYDVKM. Written as DNA, the CDR3 is TGTGCCAGCAGTCGGGGCTTAACAGGGGTTACTACCGGGGAGCTGTTTTTT. Protein: CASSRGLTGVTTGELFF.

V and J are TRBV7-2 and TRBJ2-5; D possibly corresponds to TRBD2 (5 bases). The J call is in doubt because the DNA end fits TRBJ2-7 better. This CDR3 contains 14 residues. Germline assignment: CDR1 SGHTA and CDR2 FQGNSA. The CDR3 DNA reads as TGTGCCAGCAGCAAAACGGGGTTTCTCTACGAGCAGTACTTC. Its protein is CASSKTGFLYEQYF.

A note on this clone: At one end, the junction sequence differs from germline, possibly due to a read error. Other DNA sequences of this sample code for an identical CDR3. The V and J genes are TRBV2 and TRBJ1-2; D not certain. Germline lookup yields CDR1 SNHLY and CDR2 FYNNEI. The CDR3 extends over 15 amino acids. The CDR3 reads CASSENWGSNYGYTF. As DNA, the CDR3 is TGTGCCAGCAGTGAAAACTGGGGATCTAACTACGGCTACACCTTC. The whole variable domain, remainder taken from reference TRBV2 and TRBJ1-2, is EPEVTQTPSHQVTQMGQEVILRCVPISNHLYFYWYRQILGQKVEFLVSFYNNEISEKSEIFDDQFSVERPDGSNFTLKIRSTKLEDSAMYFCASSENWGSNYGYTFGSGTRLTVV.

This chain connects TRBV19 to TRBJ1-4; no clear D gene. The germline CDR1 and CDR2 sequences are LNHDA and SQIVND (reference sequence). The CDR3 extends over 14 amino acids. V was cut by 0 bases and J by 5 bases, with 7 bases left in between. This chain's CDR3 is CASSIELTNEKLFF. CDR3 nucleotides: TGTGCCAGTAGTATAGAACTGACCAATGAAAAACTGTTTTTT.

The chain couples TRBV28 to TRBJ2-1; no reliable D call. In germline, CDR1 is MDHEN, CDR2 SYDVKM. The CDR3 consists of 13 residues. The V gene lost 2 bases and the J gene lost 9 bases, with 11 bases spanning the gap. In DNA, the CDR3 is TGTGCCAGCAGTTTAAGGCCCGGCGGTGAGCAGTTCTTC. Translated, it gives CASSLRPGGEQFF. Variable domain in full (rest from reference TRBV28 and TRBJ2-1): DVKVTQSSRYLVKRTGEKVFLECVQDMDHENMFWYRQDPGLGLRLIYFSYDVKMKEKGDIPEGYSVSREKKERFSLILESASTNQTSMYLCASSLRPGGEQFFGPGTRLTVL.

V and J are TRBV6-5 and TRBJ2-2; 7 bases align to TRBD2. CDR1 is MNHEY, CDR2 SVGAGI, per germline. J lost 5 bases, V lost 6 bases, and 9 bases had no gene match. The CDR3 totals 15 residues. Here the CDR3 reads CASRTWGGRTGELFF. The DNA of the CDR3 is TGTGCCAGCAGAACGTGGGGGGGAAGGACCGGGGAGCTGTTTTTT.

V gene TRBV6-4 combines with J gene TRBJ2-2; weak D call: TRBD2 (6 bases). V dropped 6 bases and J dropped 4 bases, with 12 bases sitting between them. The CDR3 totals 14 residues. CDR1 is MRHNA and CDR2 is SNTAGT in the germline V gene. CDR3 in DNA: TGTGCCAGCAGCCCGACTAGTGTCACCGGGGAGCTGTTTTTT. This encodes CASSPTSVTGELFF.

CDR3 nucleotide sequence: TGTGCCAGTAGTAAACTAGCGGGACTTCAAGAGACCCAGTACTTC. Protein product: CASSKLAGLQETQYF. J is TRBJ2-5 and V is TRBV19; 10 bases fit TRBD2. The length of the CDR3 is 15 residues. Germline CDR1 is LNHDA and CDR2 is SQIVND (reference sequence). After removal of 4 bases from V and 2 bases from J, the junction contained 4 bases not matched to a gene.

This clone was counted a few times. The chain uses TRBV7-9 and TRBJ1-1; tentatively, D is TRBD1 (5 bases). The CDR3 spans 14 residues. Germline assignment: CDR1 SEHNR and CDR2 FQNEAQ (reference sequence). V lost 2 bases and J 4 bases, leaving 11 bases between the germline ends. CDR3 residues: CASSLMEGITEAFF. In nucleotides, the CDR3 is TGTGCCAGCAGCTTAATGGAGGGGATCACTGAAGCTTTCTTT. Full variable domain (rest looked up from reference TRBV7-9 and TRBJ1-1): DTGVSQNPRHKITKRGQNVTFRCDPISEHNRLYWYRQTLGQGPEFLTYFQNEAQLEKSRLLSDRFSAERPKGSFSTLEIQRTEQGDSAMYLCASSLMEGITEAFFGQGTRLTVV.

The chain joins TRBV18 to TRBJ2-7; TRBD1 is a possible D gene (6 bases). Trimming pared 0 bases from V and 1 base from J, leaving 10 bases between. From germline, CDR1 is KGHSH and CDR2 LQKENI. CDR3 size: 15 residues. CDR3 DNA sequence: TGTGCCAGCTCACCACCCGTCAGGGGATCCTACGAGCAGTACTTC. The encoded protein is CASSPPVRGSYEQYF. Combining the CDR3 with reference TRBV18 and TRBJ2-7 gives the whole variable domain NAGVMQNPRHLVRRRGQEARLRCSPMKGHSHVYWYRQLPEEGLKFMVYLQKENIIDESGMPKERFSAEFPKEGPSILRIQQVVRGDSAAYFCASSPPVRGSYEQYFGPGTRLTVT.

The V call is TRBV4-3, the J call TRBJ2-7; 7 positions agree with TRBD1. Germline V gene sequence: CDR1 LGHNA, CDR2 YSLEER. J was trimmed by 5 bases and V by 3 bases; bases with no gene match: 7. This CDR3 region has 14 residues. The CDR3 nucleotides are TGCGCCAGCAGCCAGGCCACAGGGGACCACGAGCAGTACTTC. It specifies CASSQATGDHEQYF.

The chain uses TRBV10-1 and TRBJ1-1; D is uncertain. Trimming shortened V by 6 bases and J by 3 bases, and 14 bases separated the two germline ends. This CDR3 is 14 amino acids long. Germline-derived CDR1 and CDR2 are WNHNN and SYGVQD (reference sequence). The CDR3 loop reads CASSEMYKDTEAFF. Here the CDR3 DNA reads TGCGCCAGCAGCGAAATGTACAAGGACACTGAAGCTTTCTTT.

Details on this clone: A far bigger clonotype differs at one base, so this is likely a read error. The chain carries TRBV7-2 and TRBJ2-7; 8 nucleotides match TRBD2. This CDR3 region has 14 residues. Germline loops: CDR1 SGHTA, CDR2 FQGNSA. J lost 3 bases, V lost 2 bases, and 3 bases had no gene match. The CDR3 bases are TGTGCCAGCAGCTTAACCGGGACTAGCTACGAGCAGTACTTC. Its translation is CASSLTGTSYEQYF.

This sequence joins TRBV7-9 and TRBJ1-2; D not resolved. This CDR3 region has 15 residues. Germline lookup yields CDR1 SEHNR and CDR2 FQNEAQ (reference sequence). The V end lost 0 bases, the J end lost 8 bases, and 16 bases lay between the germline ends. Written as DNA, the CDR3 is TGTGCCAGCAGCTTAGCCTTAGGACTTATTGGAGGCTACACCTTC. Encoded protein: CASSLALGLIGGYTF.

This clone was found a few times. The chain has TRBV5-4 and TRBJ2-1; D is unclear. CDR3 length: 13 residues. Trimming removed 4 bases from V and 8 bases from J, with 13 bases in between. CDR1 and CDR2 from the germline V gene are SGHNT and YYREEE (reference sequence). The chain's CDR3 is CASSLDFSHEQFF. CDR3 sequence (DNA): TGTGCCAGCAGCCTCGACTTTAGCCATGAGCAGTTCTTC.

The rearrangement links TRBV28 to TRBJ1-5; possibly TRBD1 for D (5 bases). V lost 6 bases and J lost 8, with 8 bases in between. CDR1 and CDR2 from the germline V gene are MDHEN and SYDVKM. CDR3 length equals 11 residues. The CDR3, as DNA: TGTGCCAGCAGCTTCAGGGAGCCCCAGCATTTT. This sequence encodes CASSFREPQHF.

This chain connects TRBV29-1 to TRBJ2-1; no clear D gene. The ends were cut back, 4 bases at V and 6 bases at J, with 16 bases in the middle. Germline loops: CDR1 SQVTM, CDR2 ANQGSEA. The CDR3 has 14 residues. The CDR3 sequence: CSVGLVDVANEQFF. The CDR3 region has the DNA TGCAGCGTTGGCTTGGTGGACGTCGCCAATGAGCAGTTCTTC.